This T cell receptor (beta chain) emerged from a study of T cell clonality in common variable immunodeficiency. Study results and limitations: Authors noted CVID clonality's cause needs subpopulation repertoire sequencing. Links between repertoire features and CVID complications were heterogeneity-limited. CVID subjects had higher TCRbeta clonality than healthy controls, most marked in about a third.

By share, this clone counts as medium-sized. Its target is not known. The read terminates 3 residues ahead of where the CDR3 ends, so the germline J gene completes it. Sequencing was performed with immunoSEQ multiplex PCR; in TCRdb, only in-frame clones are kept and a portion is missing. Singletons are absent from the sample, which has over 35,000 clones. The CDR3 has 16 amino acids. Germline CDR1 is MDHEN and CDR2 is SYDVKM. V gave up 5 bases and J gave up 7 bases; unmatched junction bases: 11. This receptor was obtained from a person aged 18-70 years in good health. The V call is TRBV28, the J call TRBJ1-4, with 9 positions matching TRBD1. The sequencing input was peripheral blood mononuclear cells. CDR3 in amino acids: CASSLSGTGRGEKLFF. Partial CDR3 DNA: TGTGCCAGCAGTCTCTCCGGGACAGGGCGGGGTGAAAAA. Combining the CDR3 with reference TRBV28 and TRBJ1-4 gives the whole variable domain DVKVTQSSRYLVKRTGEKVFLECVQDMDHENMFWYRQDPGLGLRLIYFSYDVKMKEKGDIPEGYSVSREKKERFSLILESASTNQTSMYLCASSLSGTGRGEKLFFGSGTQLSVL.